The 15 T cell receptor beta chains reported below all come from one sample, sequenced in a study of immune evolution from preneoplasia to lung adenocarcinoma (dated by TCRdb to the early 2020s). Libraries were made using the immunoSEQ multiplex PCR assay. TCRdb provides this immuneACCESS table in a form limited to in-frame rearrangements. Some clones are lacking; in checked studies, under half of them reflect an unresolved V gene, and why the rest are absent is not known. The sample has around 41,000 clones on record, around 85% of them singletons. The ten biggest clones cover approximately 4.7% of the sample. The material sequenced was FFPE invasive lung adenocarcinoma tissue. Reading the label with the study, this specimen's cell subset or site is: frankly invasive lung adenocarcinoma (ADC). The source is a person aged 60 to 70 with lung adenocarcinoma.

The chain has TRBV6-4 and TRBJ2-1; 11 bases align to TRBD2. Per germline, CDR1 MRHNA and CDR2 SNTAGT. V was pared by 6 bases and J by 9 bases, with 13 bases of the junction left unmatched. The CDR3 length is 16 residues. CDR3 DNA sequence: TGTGCCAGCAGCCCCTCCCTAGCGGGAGGCTGGGGTGAGCAGTTCTTC. Its protein product is CASSPSLAGGWGEQFF.

The V call is TRBV7-2, the J call TRBJ2-6, with a possible D match to TRBD1 (5 bases). Germline loops: CDR1 SGHTA, CDR2 FQGNSA. CDR3 length equals 16 residues. The V end was cut by 3 bases, the J end by 8 bases, with 17 bases between. CDR3 in amino acids: CASSFSPRRGSNVLTF. CDR3 bases: TGTGCCAGCAGCTTCTCCCCTAGAAGGGGATCCAACGTCCTGACTTTC.

The chain is built from TRBV11-2 and TRBJ2-5; weak D call: TRBD1 (5 bases). Germline V gene lookup returns CDR1 SGHAT and CDR2 FQNNGV. This CDR3 spans 13 amino acids. V was trimmed by 5 bases and J by 4 bases, leaving 11 bases between them. CDR3 nucleotide sequence: TGTGCCAGCAGCGTGGGGCTCGTAGAGACCCAGTACTTC. It translates to CASSVGLVETQYF.

J is TRBJ1-3 and V is TRBV30; no clear D gene. Trimming removed 2 bases at V and 0 bases at J, with 5 bases between. The CDR3 sequence is 13 residues long. The V gene's germline CDR1 is GTSNPN and CDR2 SVGIG (reference sequence). CDR3 protein: CAWSRLSGNTIYF. Here the CDR3 DNA reads TGTGCCTGGAGTCGCCTCTCTGGAAACACCATATATTTT.

The chain is built from TRBV4-1 and TRBJ2-7; tentatively, D is TRBD2 (6 bases). There are 16 residues in the CDR3. The V gene's germline CDR1 is MGHRA and CDR2 YSYEKL. V dropped 5 bases and J dropped 0 bases, with 17 bases sitting between them. The CDR3 DNA reads TGCGCCAGCAGCATAAGCGTGGCTAGCGCCTCCTACGAGCAGTACTTC. This encodes CASSISVASASYEQYF.

This chain links TRBV6-1 with TRBJ2-7, with TRBD1 identical over 7 bases. V lost 6 bases to trimming and J lost 1 base; unmatched junction nucleotides: 9. Germline V gives CDR1 MNHNS, CDR2 SASEGT. The CDR3 totals 15 residues. As DNA, the CDR3 is TGTGCCAGCAGCGAAAGGGAGACAGGGTCCTACGAGCAGTACTTC. This gives the protein CASSERETGSYEQYF.

V is TRBV18 and J is TRBJ1-5; D may be TRBD1 (6 bases). The V gene lost 9 bases and the J gene lost 5 bases, with 14 bases spanning the gap. In germline, CDR1 is KGHSH, CDR2 LQKENI. The CDR3 extends over 13 amino acids. CDR3 sequence: CASQGTFDQPQHF. The CDR3 bases are TGTGCCAGTCAAGGGACATTTGATCAGCCCCAGCATTTT.

In this sample, this clone turned up a few times. The chain combines TRBV5-1 with TRBJ2-5, with D hard to call. The germline gives CDR1 SGHRS, CDR2 YFSETQ. The CDR3 contains 14 residues. Trimming cost V 7 bases and J 2 bases, with 15 bases left between them. CDR3 sequence (DNA): TGCGCCAGCCGAAAACGGCCCGAACAAGAGACCCAGTACTTC. This translates into CASRKRPEQETQYF.

The chain carries TRBV5-1 and TRBJ1-1, with 10 nucleotides matching TRBD1. The CDR3 consists of 13 residues. V shed 3 bases and J 10 bases; nucleotides not matched to a gene: 6. The germline CDR1 and CDR2 sequences are SGHRS and YFSETQ. The CDR3 DNA is TGCGCCAGCAGCTACGGGACAGGGGCAGGAGCTTTCTTT. The encoded protein is CASSYGTGAGAFF.

This chain connects TRBV5-1 to TRBJ1-5; possible D gene TRBD1, 6 bases. The ends were cut back, 6 bases at V and 6 bases at J, with 7 bases in the middle. Germline-derived CDR1 and CDR2 are SGHRS and YFSETQ. This CDR3 comprises 11 residues. CDR3: CASNRVQPQHF. CDR3 in DNA: TGCGCCAGCAACAGGGTTCAGCCCCAGCATTTT.

The chain recombines TRBV5-1 with TRBJ2-1; D is unclear. Germline CDR1 and CDR2: SGHRS and YFSETQ. The CDR3 runs to 15 residues. The V gene lost 0 bases and the J gene lost 0 bases, with 7 bases spanning the gap. The chain's CDR3 is CASSLDTSSYNEQFF. DNA for the CDR3: TGCGCCAGCAGCTTGGACACGAGCTCCTACAATGAGCAGTTCTTC.

The rearrangement links TRBV10-3 to TRBJ1-1; D call uncertain. The germline V gene has CDR1 ENHRY and CDR2 SYGVKD. The CDR3 consists of 13 residues. The germline V and J ends were trimmed by 2 bases and 5 bases, with 9 bases remaining between them. Here the CDR3 reads CAISELTGTEAFF. CDR3 DNA sequence: TGTGCCATCAGTGAGCTGACGGGAACTGAAGCTTTCTTT.

This chain uses TRBV14 with TRBJ2-3; 13 bases fit TRBD2. Unmatched junction bases numbered 5, after V lost 1 base and J lost 10 bases. The CDR3 runs to 15 residues. Germline lookup yields CDR1 SGHDN and CDR2 FVKESK. The CDR3: CASSQGLAGGGAQYF. CDR3 DNA: TGTGCCAGCAGCCAAGGACTAGCGGGAGGAGGTGCGCAGTATTTT.

CDR3 in DNA: TGTGCCAGCAAACAAGGACGGACCTCTGGAAACACCATATATTTT. Protein sequence: CASKQGRTSGNTIYF. The rearrangement links TRBV6-5 to TRBJ1-3; D unresolved. The germline gives CDR1 MNHEY, CDR2 SVGAGI. The CDR3 contains 15 residues. Trimming took 7 bases from V and 0 from J, leaving 13 bases between them.

The chain joins TRBV29-1 to TRBJ1-1, with a weak D call TRBD1 (5 bases). The germline CDR1 and CDR2 sequences are SQVTM and ANQGSEA. CDR3 length: 14 amino acids. The V end was cut by 6 bases, the J end by 2 bases, with 16 bases between. The CDR3 sequence: CSVAGTADNTEAFF. The CDR3 DNA is TGCAGCGTCGCTGGGACTGCGGATAACACTGAAGCTTTCTTT.